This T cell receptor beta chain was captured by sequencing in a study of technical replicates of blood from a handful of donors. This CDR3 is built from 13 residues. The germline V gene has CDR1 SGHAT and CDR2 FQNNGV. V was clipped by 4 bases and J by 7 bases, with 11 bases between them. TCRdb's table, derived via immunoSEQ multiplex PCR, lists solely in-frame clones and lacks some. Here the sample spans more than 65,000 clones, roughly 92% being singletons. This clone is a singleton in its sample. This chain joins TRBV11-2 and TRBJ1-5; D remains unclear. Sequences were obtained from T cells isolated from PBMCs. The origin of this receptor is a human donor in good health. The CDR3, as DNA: TGTGCCAGCAGCTCCCAGGTGGCCCAGCCCCAGCATTTT. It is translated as CASSSQVAQPQHF.